This T cell receptor (gamma chain) was captured by sequencing in a study of γδ T cells in repeated Plasmodium falciparum infection. Study in general: Each infection was followed by sampling at 21 days, plus baseline and some pre-infection draws. Malian repertoires were sampled cross-sectionally without transmission and longitudinally through febrile malaria.

Flow sorting of PBMC yielded separate Vgamma9/Vdelta2+ and Vdelta2-negative gammadelta T cell populations for bulk repertoire analysis. Findings of the study overall: Vdelta2-negative gammadelta repertoires appeared less diverse and less shared in Malian than Australian children.

CDR3 size: 16 residues. CDR1 GITISATS and CDR2 ISYDGTV come from the germline V gene (reference sequence). With regard to this clone: Its cognate antigen is unknown. A read error is the likely source, as a far larger clone sits one nucleotide away. Different DNA sequences within this sample yield the same CDR3.

TCRdb re-called clones from the multiplex PCR reads using CATT. This sample has 12,000 to 15,000 gamma-chain clones, with about 1.5% found just once. Sequenced material: gamma-delta T cells from blood. This chain uses TRGV9 with TRGJP. This clonotype originated in a pool of human donors (malaria-infected and uninfected, not separated). CDR3 protein: CALWGSKELGKKIKVF. CDR3 sequence (DNA): TGTGCCTTGTGGGGCAGTAAAGAGTTGGGCAAAAAAATTAAGGTATTT.